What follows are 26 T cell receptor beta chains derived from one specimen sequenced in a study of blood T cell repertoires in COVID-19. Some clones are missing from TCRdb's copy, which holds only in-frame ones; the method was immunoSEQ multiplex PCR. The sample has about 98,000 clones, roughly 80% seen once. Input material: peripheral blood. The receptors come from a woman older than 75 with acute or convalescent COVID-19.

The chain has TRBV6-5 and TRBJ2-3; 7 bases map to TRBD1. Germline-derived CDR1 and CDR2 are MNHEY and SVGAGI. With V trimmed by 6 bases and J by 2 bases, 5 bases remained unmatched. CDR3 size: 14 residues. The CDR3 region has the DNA TGTGCCAGCAGACCGACAGGGATCACAGATACGCAGTATTTT. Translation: CASRPTGITDTQYF.

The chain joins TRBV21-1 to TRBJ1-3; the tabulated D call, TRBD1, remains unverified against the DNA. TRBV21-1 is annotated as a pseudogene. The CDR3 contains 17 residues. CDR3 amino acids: CASSTEGQVPSGNTIYF. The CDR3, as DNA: TGTGCCAGCAGCACCGAGGGACAGGTGCCCTCTGGAAACACCATATATTTT.

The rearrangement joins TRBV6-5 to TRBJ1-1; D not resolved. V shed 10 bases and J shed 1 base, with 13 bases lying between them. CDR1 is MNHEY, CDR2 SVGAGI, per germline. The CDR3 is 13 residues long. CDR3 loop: CATQPAENTEAFF. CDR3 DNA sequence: TGTGCCACTCAGCCAGCGGAGAACACTGAAGCTTTCTTT.

The CDR3 nucleotides are TGTGCCAGCAGCCGTAATGAAAAACTGTTTTTT. The encoded protein is CASSRNEKLFF. This rearrangement joins TRBV28 to TRBJ1-4; no definite D call. Germline V gene lookup returns CDR1 MDHEN and CDR2 SYDVKM. This CDR3 region has 11 residues. Trimming took off 6 bases at V and 4 bases at J, with 3 bases between the two ends.

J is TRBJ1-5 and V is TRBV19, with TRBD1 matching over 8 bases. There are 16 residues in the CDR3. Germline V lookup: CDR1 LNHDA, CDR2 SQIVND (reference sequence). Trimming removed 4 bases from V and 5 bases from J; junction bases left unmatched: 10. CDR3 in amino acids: CASSTIDRGGYQPQHF. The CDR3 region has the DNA TGTGCCAGTAGTACGATTGACAGGGGAGGGTATCAGCCCCAGCATTTT.

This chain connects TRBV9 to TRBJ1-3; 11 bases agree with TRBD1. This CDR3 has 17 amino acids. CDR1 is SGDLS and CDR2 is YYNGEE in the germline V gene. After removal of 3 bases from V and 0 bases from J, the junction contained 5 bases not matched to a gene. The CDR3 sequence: CASSAGQGAYSGNTIYF. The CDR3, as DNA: TGTGCCAGCAGCGCTGGACAGGGGGCTTACTCTGGAAACACCATATATTTT.

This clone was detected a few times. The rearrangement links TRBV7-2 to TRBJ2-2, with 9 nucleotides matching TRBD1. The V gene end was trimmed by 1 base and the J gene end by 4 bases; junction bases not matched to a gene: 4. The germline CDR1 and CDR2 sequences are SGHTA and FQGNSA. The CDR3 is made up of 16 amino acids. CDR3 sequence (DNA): TGTGCCAGCAGCTTAGGGGACAGGGTCCCCACCGGGGAGCTGTTTTTT. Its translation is CASSLGDRVPTGELFF.

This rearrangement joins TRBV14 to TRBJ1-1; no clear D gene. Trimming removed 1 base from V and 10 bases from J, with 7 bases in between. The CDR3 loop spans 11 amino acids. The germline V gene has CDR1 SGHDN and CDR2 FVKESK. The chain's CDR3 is CASSQASVAFF. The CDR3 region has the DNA TGTGCCAGCAGCCAAGCCTCCGTAGCTTTCTTT.

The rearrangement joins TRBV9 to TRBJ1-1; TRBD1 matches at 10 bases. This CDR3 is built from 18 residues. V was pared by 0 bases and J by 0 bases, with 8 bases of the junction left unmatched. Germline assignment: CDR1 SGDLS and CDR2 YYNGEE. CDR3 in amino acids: CASSVGQGASGMNTEAFF. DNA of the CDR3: TGTGCCAGCAGCGTAGGACAGGGGGCGTCTGGAATGAACACTGAAGCTTTCTTT.

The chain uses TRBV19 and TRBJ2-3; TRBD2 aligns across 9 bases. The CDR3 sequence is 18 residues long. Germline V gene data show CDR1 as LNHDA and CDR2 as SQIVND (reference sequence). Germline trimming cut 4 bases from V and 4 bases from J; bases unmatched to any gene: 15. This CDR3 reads CASSTASIGRGGADTQYF. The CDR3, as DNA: TGTGCCAGTAGTACCGCCTCGATCGGGCGGGGGGGCGCAGATACGCAGTATTTT.

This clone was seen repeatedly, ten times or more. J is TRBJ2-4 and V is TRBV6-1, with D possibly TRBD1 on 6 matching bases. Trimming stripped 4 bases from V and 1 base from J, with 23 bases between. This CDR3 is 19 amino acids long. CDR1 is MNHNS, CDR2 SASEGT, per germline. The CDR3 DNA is TGTGCCAGCAGTGCGGCTAGGGGTGCGACAGGTGGGGCCAAAAACATTCAGTACTTC. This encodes CASSAARGATGGAKNIQYF.

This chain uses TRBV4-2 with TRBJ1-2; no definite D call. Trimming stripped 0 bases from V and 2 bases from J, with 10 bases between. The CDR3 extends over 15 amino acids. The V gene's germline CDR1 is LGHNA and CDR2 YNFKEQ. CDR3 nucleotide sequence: TGTGCCAGCAGCCAAGAATTTAATGAGAACTATGGCTACACCTTC. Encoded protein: CASSQEFNENYGYTF.

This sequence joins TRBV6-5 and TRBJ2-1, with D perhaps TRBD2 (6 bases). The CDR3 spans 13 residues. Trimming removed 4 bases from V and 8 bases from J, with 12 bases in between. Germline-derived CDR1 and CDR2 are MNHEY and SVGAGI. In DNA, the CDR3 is TGTGCCAGCAGTTCCCGGGAGCACTATGAGCAGTTCTTC. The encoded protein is CASSSREHYEQFF.

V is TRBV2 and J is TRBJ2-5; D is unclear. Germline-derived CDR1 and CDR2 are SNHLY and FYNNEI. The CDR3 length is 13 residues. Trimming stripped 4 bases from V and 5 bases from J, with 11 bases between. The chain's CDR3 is CASSVSTLETQYF. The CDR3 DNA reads TGTGCCAGCAGTGTTTCCACTTTGGAGACCCAGTACTTC.

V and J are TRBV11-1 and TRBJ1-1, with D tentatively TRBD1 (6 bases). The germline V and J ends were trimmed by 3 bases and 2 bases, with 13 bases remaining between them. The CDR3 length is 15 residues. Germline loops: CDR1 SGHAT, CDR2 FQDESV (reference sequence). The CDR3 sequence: CASSFRTGGNTEAFF. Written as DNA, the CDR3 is TGTGCCAGCAGCTTCCGAACGGGGGGCAACACTGAAGCTTTCTTT.

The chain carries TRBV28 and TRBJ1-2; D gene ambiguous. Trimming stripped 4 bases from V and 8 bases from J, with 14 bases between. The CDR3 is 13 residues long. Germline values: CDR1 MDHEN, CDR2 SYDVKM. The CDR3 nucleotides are TGTGCCAGCAGTTCCTCTGGTTTGCGAGGCTACACCTTC. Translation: CASSSSGLRGYTF.

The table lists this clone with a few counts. This chain's CDR3 is CASSLEDTIYF. The DNA of the CDR3 is TGTGCCAGCAGCCTCGAGGACACCATATATTTT. V gene TRBV3-1 (or the pseudogene TRBV3-2) combines with J gene TRBJ1-3; D unresolved. V lost 4 bases, J lost 8 bases, and 6 bases lay in between. Looked up from germline, CDR1 is LGHDT and CDR2 is YNNKEL (reference sequence). This CDR3 is 11 amino acids long.

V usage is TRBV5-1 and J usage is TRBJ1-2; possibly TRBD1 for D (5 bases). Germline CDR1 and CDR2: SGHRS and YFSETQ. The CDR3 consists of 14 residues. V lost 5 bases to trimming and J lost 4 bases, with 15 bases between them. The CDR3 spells CASSPVQESYGYTF. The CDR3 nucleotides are TGCGCCAGCAGTCCGGTACAGGAGAGCTATGGCTACACCTTC.

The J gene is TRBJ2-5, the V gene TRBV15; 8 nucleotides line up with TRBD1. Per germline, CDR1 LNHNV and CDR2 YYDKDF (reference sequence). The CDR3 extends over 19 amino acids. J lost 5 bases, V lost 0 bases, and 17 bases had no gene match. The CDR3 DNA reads TGTGCCACCAGCAGAGATAGAGGGTCGGACAGGGCTGTCCGGGAGACCCAGTACTTC. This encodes CATSRDRGSDRAVRETQYF.

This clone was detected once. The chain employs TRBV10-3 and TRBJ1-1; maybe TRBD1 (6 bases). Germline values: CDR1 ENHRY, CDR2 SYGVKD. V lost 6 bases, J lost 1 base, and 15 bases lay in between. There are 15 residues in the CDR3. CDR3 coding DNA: TGTGCCATCAGGGGGTCGGACAGATGGAACACTGAAGCTTTCTTT. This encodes CAIRGSDRWNTEAFF.

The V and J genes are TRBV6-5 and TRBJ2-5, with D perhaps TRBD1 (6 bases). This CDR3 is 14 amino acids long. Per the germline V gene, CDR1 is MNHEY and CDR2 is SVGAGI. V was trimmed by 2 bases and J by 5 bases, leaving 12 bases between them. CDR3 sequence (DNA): TGTGCCAGCAGTTACGGGGGCGGATTCGAGACCCAGTACTTC. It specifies CASSYGGGFETQYF.

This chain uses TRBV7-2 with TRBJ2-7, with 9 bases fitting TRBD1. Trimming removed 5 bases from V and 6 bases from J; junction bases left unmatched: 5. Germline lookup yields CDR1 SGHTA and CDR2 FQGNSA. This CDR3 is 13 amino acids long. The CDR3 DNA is TGTGCCAGCAGCACGGGGACAGGGTCCGAGCAGTACTTC. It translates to CASSTGTGSEQYF.

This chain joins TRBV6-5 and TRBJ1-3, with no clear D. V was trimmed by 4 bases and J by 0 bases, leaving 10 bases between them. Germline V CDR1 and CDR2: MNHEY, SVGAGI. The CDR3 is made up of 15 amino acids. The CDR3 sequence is CASSSSLSSGNTIYF. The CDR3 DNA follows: TGTGCCAGCAGTTCGAGTCTGAGCTCTGGAAACACCATATATTTT.

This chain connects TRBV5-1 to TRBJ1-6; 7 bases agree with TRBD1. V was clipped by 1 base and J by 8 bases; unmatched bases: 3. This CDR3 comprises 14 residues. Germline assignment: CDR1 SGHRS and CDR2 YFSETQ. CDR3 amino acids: CASSLRQGDSPLHF. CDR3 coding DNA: TGCGCCAGCAGCTTGAGGCAGGGGGATTCACCCCTCCACTTT.

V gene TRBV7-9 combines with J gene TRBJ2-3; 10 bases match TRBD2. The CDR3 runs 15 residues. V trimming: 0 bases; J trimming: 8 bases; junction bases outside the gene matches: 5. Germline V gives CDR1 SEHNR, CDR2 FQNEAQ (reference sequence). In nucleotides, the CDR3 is TGTGCCAGCAGCTTAGCGACTAGCGGGCGTGGTACGCAGTATTTT. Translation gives CASSLATSGRGTQYF.

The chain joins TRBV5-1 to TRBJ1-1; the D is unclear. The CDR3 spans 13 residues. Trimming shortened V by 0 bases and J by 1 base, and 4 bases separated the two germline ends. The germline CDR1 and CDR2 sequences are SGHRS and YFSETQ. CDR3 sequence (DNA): TGCGCCAGCAGCTTGGACAAGAACACTGAAGCTTTCTTT. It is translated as CASSLDKNTEAFF. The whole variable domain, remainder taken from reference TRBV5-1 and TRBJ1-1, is KAGVTQTPRYLIKTRGQQVTLSCSPISGHRSVSWYQQTPGQGLQFLFEYFSETQRNKGNFPGRFSGRQFSNSRSEMNVSTLELGDSALYLCASSLDKNTEAFFGQGTRLTVV.